These 15 T cell receptor beta chains came from one sample sequenced in a study of technical replicates of blood from a handful of donors (TCRdb year 2017). The library relied on the immunoSEQ multiplex PCR assay. In its TCRdb copy, this immuneACCESS table keeps in-frame sequences only and misses some clones. Where compared with another copy, unresolved V genes explain less than half of these, and the others have no known cause. The sample table shows some 15,000 clones, and approximately 80% are seen once. The leading ten clones occupy roughly a tenth of the sample. The sequencing input was PBMCs. These receptors originate from a human donor in good health. Some clones in this sample may be carry-over from other donors' samples.

This clone was seen just once. This chain uses TRBV18 with TRBJ2-7; TRBD2 matches at 11 bases. This CDR3 is built from 13 residues. After removal of 6 bases from V and 5 bases from J, the junction contained 3 bases not matched to a gene. From germline, CDR1 is KGHSH and CDR2 LQKENI. CDR3 loop: CASSPGLADEQYF. In nucleotides, the CDR3 is TGTGCCAGCTCGCCGGGACTAGCGGACGAGCAGTACTTC.

The gene calls are TRBV7-6 and TRBJ2-7, with 8 nucleotides matching TRBD1. The CDR3 covers 15 residues. V lost 5 bases to trimming and J lost 0 bases; unmatched junction nucleotides: 6. The germline CDR1 and CDR2 sequences are SGHVS and FNYEAQ. The CDR3 sequence: CASSPGTGLSYEQYF. The CDR3 DNA reads as TGTGCCAGCAGCCCGGGGACAGGACTCTCCTACGAGCAGTACTTC.

This rearrangement joins TRBV2 to TRBJ1-5; 9 bases fit TRBD1. The germline V gene has CDR1 SNHLY and CDR2 FYNNEI. V lost 3 bases, J lost 6 bases, and 9 bases stayed unmatched. The CDR3 is made up of 16 amino acids. The CDR3 sequence: CASSDRTGAIFQPQHF. In DNA, the CDR3 is TGTGCCAGCAGTGATAGGACAGGGGCGATATTTCAGCCCCAGCATTTT.

This clone occurred a few times. The chain joins TRBV18 to TRBJ1-2, with D possibly TRBD1 on 5 matching bases. Between the trimmed V and J ends, which lost 3 bases and 7 bases, there was a span of 12 bases. Germline V lookup: CDR1 KGHSH, CDR2 LQKENI. The CDR3 length is 13 residues. CDR3 sequence: CASSPPAGLGYTF. The CDR3 bases are TGTGCCAGCTCACCTCCGGCAGGGCTTGGCTACACCTTC. The complete variable domain, with remaining parts taken from reference TRBV18 and TRBJ1-2, reads NAGVMQNPRHLVRRRGQEARLRCSPMKGHSHVYWYRQLPEEGLKFMVYLQKENIIDESGMPKERFSAEFPKEGPSILRIQQVVRGDSAAYFCASSPPAGLGYTFGSGTRLTVV.

This rearrangement joins TRBV7-8 to TRBJ2-6; D remains unclear. The CDR3 totals 19 residues. V gave up 1 base and J gave up 0 bases, with 16 bases separating them. Germline V lookup: CDR1 SGHVS, CDR2 FQNEAQ. CDR3 sequence (DNA): TGTGCCAGCAGCTTAGTTGACCAAACAGATGTCTCTGGGGCCAACGTCCTGACTTTC. Protein sequence: CASSLVDQTDVSGANVLTF.

V is TRBV6-1 and J is TRBJ1-5, with D possibly being TRBD1 (6 bases). CDR1 and CDR2 from the germline V gene are MNHNS and SASEGT. Between the trimmed V and J ends, which lost 3 bases and 4 bases, there was a span of 10 bases. The length of the CDR3 is 14 residues. CDR3 loop: CASSEDSENQPQHF. CDR3 nucleotide sequence: TGTGCCAGCAGTGAGGACAGTGAAAATCAGCCCCAGCATTTT.

This clone was found once. CDR3 residues: CSVEGTGDDEKLFF. Written as DNA, the CDR3 is TGCAGCGTTGAAGGGACAGGGGATGATGAAAAACTGTTTTTT. The chain has TRBV29-1 and TRBJ1-4, with TRBD1 identical over 9 bases. The CDR3 contains 14 residues. V shed 1 base, J shed 6 bases, and the junction held 3 bases outside the gene matches. Germline V CDR1 and CDR2: SQVTM, ANQGSEA.

The chain couples TRBV4-1 to TRBJ2-2, with 9 nucleotides matching TRBD2. CDR1 MGHRA and CDR2 YSYEKL come from the germline V gene. This CDR3 is 14 amino acids long. The V segment lost 4 bases and the J segment 7 bases; nucleotides outside the gene matches: 4. In nucleotides, the CDR3 is TGCGCCAGCAGCCCGTTAGCGGGAGACGGGGAGCTGTTTTTT. Its protein is CASSPLAGDGELFF.

This clone was counted between two and nine times. This sequence joins TRBV7-2 and TRBJ2-1, with 11 bases aligning to TRBD2. Per germline, CDR1 SGHTA and CDR2 FQGNSA. Germline trimming cut 8 bases from V and 4 bases from J; bases unmatched to any gene: 4. The CDR3 has 14 residues. CDR3 in amino acids: CASRGLAEYNEQFF. The CDR3 DNA sequence: TGTGCCAGCCGGGGACTAGCGGAGTACAATGAGCAGTTCTTC.

The CDR3 spells CASSVEAELQAKNEQFF. CDR3 DNA sequence: TGTGCCAGCAGCGTAGAGGCAGAACTCCAGGCCAAGAATGAGCAGTTCTTC. The chain links TRBV9 to TRBJ2-1; unclear D gene. V was cut by 0 bases and J by 7 bases, with 20 bases left in between. Germline assignment: CDR1 SGDLS and CDR2 YYNGEE. CDR3 length equals 17 residues.

The chain recombines TRBV6-5 with TRBJ1-2; D might be TRBD1 (6 bases). The V gene lost 0 bases and the J gene lost 1 base, with 12 bases spanning the gap. The germline gives CDR1 MNHEY, CDR2 SVGAGI. The CDR3 is made up of 16 amino acids. In DNA form, the CDR3 reads TGTGCCAGCAGTTACTCTTCACAGGGCGGTAACTATGGCTACACCTTC. Translated, it gives CASSYSSQGGNYGYTF.

The chain uses TRBV9 and TRBJ2-5; D is perhaps TRBD2 (5 bases). The CDR3 runs 15 residues. The germline CDR1 and CDR2 sequences are SGDLS and YYNGEE. The germline V and J ends were trimmed by 0 bases and 0 bases, with 9 bases remaining between them. The CDR3 coding sequence is TGTGCCAGCAGCGTAGAGGACTTTTACCAAGAGACCCAGTACTTC. Protein sequence: CASSVEDFYQETQYF.

This clone was picked up one time. The chain combines TRBV11-1 with TRBJ1-1; perhaps TRBD1 as D (5 bases). Germline CDR1 is SGHAT and CDR2 is FQDESV (reference sequence). The CDR3 is 12 residues long. Trimming took off 5 bases at V and 6 bases at J, with 10 bases between the two ends. The CDR3 loop is CASSGGGPEAFF. The DNA for the CDR3 is TGTGCCAGCAGCGGGGGGGGACCTGAAGCTTTCTTT.

The chain employs TRBV10-3 and TRBJ1-1; the D is unclear. The V end lost 2 bases, the J end lost 0 bases, and 7 bases lay between the germline ends. The V gene's germline CDR1 is ENHRY and CDR2 SYGVKD. This CDR3 has 14 residues. The CDR3 DNA follows: TGTGCCATCAGTGAGGAGCGAATGAACACTGAAGCTTTCTTT. It translates to CAISEERMNTEAFF.

The gene calls are TRBV28 and TRBJ1-4; D not certain. The CDR3 is 18 amino acids. Deletions cut 2 bases from V and 2 bases from J, with 18 bases between. Germline assignment: CDR1 MDHEN and CDR2 SYDVKM. Here the CDR3 DNA reads TGTGCCAGCAGTTTAGACAAACTTAGTGGGCATACTAATGAAAAACTGTTTTTT. Translating it yields CASSLDKLSGHTNEKLFF.